This TCR beta chain was identified during a study of T cell responses to AZD1222 COVID-19 vaccine (dated by TCRdb to the early 2020s). For context, the study as a whole: TCR sequencing was performed for more than 230 trial participants, of whom roughly 200 were given two doses of AZD1222 and around 25 were given two doses of MenACWY control vaccine. Trial participants were enrolled by age into 18-55, 56-69 and 70-plus year subgroups, with 148, 28 and 57 TCR-sequenced participants respectively.

The CDR3 regions of human TCRbeta chains were analyzed by immunosequencing. Concerning the study's data processing: TCRs in the repertoires were matched against a reference library of SARS-CoV-2-specific TCRs that had been generated with the MIRA antigen-specificity platform. Breadth meant the fraction of unique TCRs that were SARS-CoV-2-associated, whereas depth meant the fraction of total T cells that were SARS-CoV-2-associated. Each spike-specific TCR was assigned to its reactive spike region and to a CD4 or CD8 class using the MIRA data. Log10-transformed breadth and depth values were compared by one-way ANOVA with Sidak's multiple comparisons tests. The table comes from immuneACCESS by way of TCRdb, which keeps in-frame sequences with V and J called. Part of the clones is missing from these tables; in studies checked, under half for an unresolved V gene and the rest for unknown reasons. That table furnishes V, J and clone size, whereas the DNA furnished D and trimming. In this sample the table shows tens of thousands of clones, 80% of which occur a single time. The top ten hold about 51% of the sample.

The time point label on this specimen signifies: about 28 days (+/-7) after the second vaccine dose. AZD1222 recipients whose second dose came at about 4 weeks and those whose second dose came at about 12 weeks were combined into one group, since spike-specific TCR depth and breadth did not differ between the two schedules. Vaccinee samples came from UK trials COV001 and COV002, including a single-blind randomized controlled phase 2/3 trial of AZD1222 (ChAdOx1 nCoV-19) in healthy adults. For TCRbeta chain sequencing, PBMC samples were collected from trial participants at day 0 and at day 28 after the second dose. On this clone: The antigen this receptor binds is unknown. Per-base quality was not reported, and no clone a single base away is much larger than it.

V and J are truncated by 1 base and 7 bases respectively, leaving an intervening sequence of 11 bases. CDR1 and CDR2 are drawn from the germline V gene: SGHTA, FQGTGA. From the cysteine through the phenylalanine, the CDR3 covers 13 amino acids. The only DNA kept is the CDR3, 39 bases in frame from the first base. Overall study outcomes, separate from this receptor: Participants were mostly white British and included more females than males, and it was suggested by the authors that clonal diversity may have been underestimated. Epitopes outside the regions mutated in the B.1.351 and B.1.1.7 variants were reportedly recognized by nearly half of the unique spike-specific TCRs. Conclusions about previously exposed vaccinees were limited because only a handful of AZD1222 recipients were SARS-CoV-2 seropositive at baseline. After two AZD1222 doses, both the breadth and the depth of spike-specific TCRs were significantly higher than at day 0 and than in MenACWY recipients. Because no day 14 peak-response samples were available, repertoires were characterized only after the peak T cell response. The 56-69-year group was small, and its depth increase did not reach significance, likely because of low power. The vaccine-associated CD4 TCRs covered the entire spike protein, and the dominant responses fell in regions 160-218 and 743-854.

The sequence is built from TRBV7-3 and TRBJ2-7; TRBD2 is perhaps the D gene, given 5 matching bases. This receptor was identified in an adult who received the AZD1222 COVID-19 vaccine. Sequencing used peripheral blood, obtained 28 days after the second AZD1222 dose. CDR3 region: CASSLMVGSEQYF. The nucleotides are TGTGCCAGCAGCTTAATGGTTGGGAGTGAGCAGTACTTC.